This T cell receptor beta chain was captured in a study of shared clonotypes between healthy human individuals (dated by TCRdb to 2018 to 2021). For context, the study as a whole: A few men and two women, aged 18 to 49 years, made up the cohort. For each donor, CD4 naive and CD4 memory were each run on three plates, CD8 naive on two plates, and CD8 memory on one plate. To estimate repertoire size and how much clonotype sharing occurs between individuals, the study deeply sequenced the blood TCR repertoires of five healthy adults. Different laboratories and diverse techniques were used to prepare libraries and sequence TCR repertoires, to increase sequencing depth and limit assay-specific biases. Between about 0.8 and 8.9 billion PBMCs per donor were obtained by leukapheresis. The research as a whole found: Compared with non-shared clonotypes, the clonotypes found in all four sorted-subset donors had higher generation probabilities. Because the study included only a small number of donors, the genetic and exposure-history diversity represented was limited. Sharing across several donors was observed for around 4.8% of naive CD4, 3% to 3.5% of naive CD8, over 2% of memory CD4, and roughly 0.43% of memory CD8 clonotypes. Incomplete sequencing was indicated by rarefaction of sorted-subset datasets, despite the large sequencing depth. Naive subsets generally had larger estimated clonotype richness than memory subsets. Sampling was limited to blood, and TCR repertoires in tissue likely differ from TCR repertoires in blood. Pairwise subsampling indicated that sequencing depth was expected to affect the degree of clonotype sharing among donors.

Donors were healthy HIV-negative adults with no recently reported acute infections or vaccinations. Only Caucasian adults living in Nashville, Tennessee, USA were represented among the donors. CD4+ T cells were enriched through magnetic negative selection, after which naive cells were positively selected on CD45RA and the remaining negative fraction served as the memory subset. Blood was collected by leukapheresis, and PBMCs were isolated by Ficoll-Histopaque density gradient centrifugation and then cryopreserved in liquid nitrogen vapor phase. Purity and quantity of every magnetically sorted T cell population were checked by analytical flow cytometry. Genomic DNA was isolated from each sorted fraction and quantified by UV absorbance on a Nanodrop 2000c. TCR CDR3 regions were amplified from genomic DNA by multiplex PCR using the deep immunoSEQ assay. For each cell subset, the extracted genomic DNA was distributed evenly across all wells of several immunoSEQ 96-well plates, and each plate served as one replicate. For sorted subsets, around 200 ng genomic DNA, equal to 30,000 or so T cell genomes, was loaded into each replicate PCR. Purified libraries were quantified with a Qubit 3.0 fluorometer, sized on a Bioanalyzer 2100, and re-quantified with the KAPA Library Quantification kit. A separate single-read 150-cycle Illumina NextSeq 550 flow cell was used to sequence each immunoSEQ 96-well plate. Under the source paper's analysis protocol: Because only junctional sequences without quality scores were contained in the immunoSEQ output, filtering matching that applied to full-length reads could not be performed. To assign V/J genes and CDR3, sequences were annotated using PyIR, a Python wrapper for IgBLAST v1.9, with IMGT germline references. Reads were removed for weak V/J assignments (E-value above 1e-6), missing CDR3, stop codons, out-of-frame junctions, or ambiguous translated residues. V3J clonotypes were defined as sequences sharing the same inferred V gene, J gene, and CDR3 amino acid sequence. Percentage overlap between repertoires was calculated by dividing the number of shared unique clonotypes by the size of the smaller repertoire. Three approaches were used to assess repertoire richness: RTK rarefaction, the Chao1 estimator, and Recon v2.1 estimates of unobserved clonotypes. OLGA was used to compute generation probabilities for all TCRbeta clonotypes that the gDNA method yielded from a few donors. The immuneACCESS repertoire file appears here via TCRdb, limited to in-frame rearrangements. These files lack a portion of the clones; in checked studies, under half of the deficit traces to unresolved V genes, and the cause of the others is not known. The DNA gave D and trimming, while V, J and clone size come from that table. The sample data list about 1.5 million clones, and about 98% of these were observed just once. The ten largest clonotypes hold approximately 0.44% of the sample.

To note about this clone: There is no known antigen for this receptor. No base quality information exists; no much larger clone differs at one position.

Reading from cysteine to phenylalanine, the CDR3 counts 18 amino acids. The CDR3 DNA has 54 bases and is translated from base 1. The germline V gene gives CDR1 as SGHVS and CDR2 as FQNEAQ. Trimming takes 2 bases from V and 0 bases from J, and the germline ends sit 17 bases apart. Recombination linked TRBV7-8 to TRBJ1-3, with TRBD1 as a weak D call on 5 bases. What was sequenced was naive CD4+ T cells sorted from blood. The intended sense of this specimen's cell subset or site label: CD45RA+ positively selected. The TCR sequence derives from a man in his thirties or forties in good health. The DNA is TGTGCCAGCAGCTTAATCCGGGGCCCCCCCGGCTCTGGAAACACCATATATTTT. Its product reads: CASSLIRGPPGSGNTIYF.